These T cell receptor beta chains were read from a single sample in a study of T cell responses to AZD1222 COVID-19 vaccine. TCRdb keeps only in-frame clones here, not all; method: immunoSEQ multiplex PCR. The sample contains roughly 100,000 clones, more than 85% of which appear only once. The input for sequencing was peripheral blood, taken on day 0 of AZD1222 vaccination. The receptors come from an adult in good health. CDR3s include the opening cysteine and the closing phenylalanine or tryptophan. D genes are given only for firm matches. The size field is filled for only some rows; it gives once, few, many or a size class.

size	J	D	V	DNA	CDR3
once	TRBJ2-5	-	TRBV5-4	TGTGCCAGCAGCCCTCTGGGGGCTATCCAAGAGACCCAGTACTTC	CASSPLGAIQETQYF
-	TRBJ1-5	-	TRBV7-3	TGTGCCAGCAGCTTAGGGTTTGGTCAGCCCCAGCATTTT	CASSLGFGQPQHF
-	TRBJ1-2	-	TRBV5-4	TGTGCCAGCAGCTTGGGAGGCTCTAACTATGGCTACACCTTC	CASSLGGSNYGYTF
-	TRBJ1-1	TRBD1	TRBV18	TGTGCCAGCTCACCGTCGTACAGGGGTCCCTACACGAACACTGAAGCTTTCTTT	CASSPSYRGPYTNTEAFF
-	TRBJ1-4	-	TRBV10-1	TGCGCCACTGCAGGAAGACAGTTGGAAAAACTGTTTTTT	CATAGRQLEKLFF
-	TRBJ1-6	-	TRBV7-2	TGTGCCAGCAGGCCATCAGGGGTTGGTTCACCCCTCCACTTT	CASRPSGVGSPLHF
-	TRBJ1-1	-	TRBV2	TGTGCCAGCAGCCCCGAGGACACTGAAGCTTTCTTT	CASSPEDTEAFF
-	TRBJ2-1	-	TRBV5-4	TGTGCCAGCAGCTTGGAAATGAGAGCTTACAATGAGCAGTTCTTC	CASSLEMRAYNEQFF
-	TRBJ2-3	TRBD2	TRBV5-1	TGCGCCAGCAGCTCCGGACTAGGAGGCACAGATACGCAGTATTTT	CASSSGLGGTDTQYF
-	TRBJ1-3	-	TRBV19	TGTGCCAGTATCAAGAGGCGTTCGGATGGAAACACCATATATTTT	CASIKRRSDGNTIYF
-	TRBJ1-4	TRBD1	TRBV5-4	TGTGCCAGCAGCTTGCAGGACAGGGGTCTCAATGAAAAACTGTTTTTT	CASSLQDRGLNEKLFF
-	TRBJ2-3	TRBD1	TRBV2	TGTGCCACGGGACAGGGGGCAGGGTCAGATACGCAGTATTTT	CATGQGAGSDTQYF
-	TRBJ1-1	TRBD1	TRBV9	TGTGCCAGCAGTCGTACCGGGACAGAAAACACTGAAGCTTTCTTT	CASSRTGTENTEAFF
few	TRBJ2-3	TRBD2	TRBV25-1	TGTGCCAGCAGTGAATTTGCGGGAGGGTATGGAGATACGCAGTATTTT	CASSEFAGGYGDTQYF
-	TRBJ2-7	-	TRBV5-5	-	CASFGQGPHEQYF
-	TRBJ2-1	-	TRBV5-1	TGCGCCAGCAGCTTCGCCGACGCCCGGGACAATGAGCAGTTCTTC	CASSFADARDNEQFF
-	TRBJ1-2	TRBD1	TRBV6-5	TGTGCCAGCAGGGGACAGGGAAACTATGGCTACACCTTC	CASRGQGNYGYTF
once	TRBJ1-2	-	TRBV4-1	TGCGCCAGCAGCTTAAACGGGGGAAACTATGGCTACACCTTC	CASSLNGGNYGYTF
-	TRBJ2-7	-	TRBV5-1	TGCGCCAGCAGCTTGGAGGCAGGGGGGTACTACGAGCAGTACTTC	CASSLEAGGYYEQYF
-	TRBJ2-1	-	TRBV28	TGTGCCAGCAGTCTTTCTAGGCTTCATGAGCAGTTCTTC	CASSLSRLHEQFF
-	TRBJ2-1	-	TRBV7-7	TGTGCTAGCAGCTCCCCGGAGGTGCTTAGAACAGCCTTGGGGGAGCAGTTCTTC	CASSSPEVLRTALGEQFF
once	TRBJ1-1	-	TRBV7-9	TGTGCCAGCAGCCAAGGGCGCACTGAAGCTTTCTTT	CASSQGRTEAFF
-	TRBJ2-1	-	TRBV5-1	TGCGCCAGCAGCTTGCGGGGTCGAGGATGGAATGAGCAGTTCTTC	CASSLRGRGWNEQFF
once	TRBJ1-1	-	TRBV5-4	TGTGCCAGCAGCAGCAGGGGCGTTAACACTGAAGCTTTCTTT	CASSSRGVNTEAFF
-	TRBJ1-5	-	TRBV19	TGTGCCAGTAGGACCGGACGAGCGGGCAATCAGCCCCAGCATTTT	CASRTGRAGNQPQHF
-	TRBJ2-5	TRBD1	TRBV19	TGTGCCAGTAGTATTATTCTGGGACAGGGGGCAGAGACCCAGTACTTC	CASSIILGQGAETQYF
-	TRBJ2-1	-	TRBV5-1	TGCGCCAGCAGCCCTCAAGGGGTTGAGGGAAAGGATGAGCAGTTCTTC	CASSPQGVEGKDEQFF
-	TRBJ1-4	-	TRBV6-5	TGTGCCAGCAGCCCGGCAGGGGAGGAAAAACTGTTTTTT	CASSPAGEEKLFF
-	TRBJ2-1	-	TRBV19	TGTGCCAGTAGTCCTAATAGCTTTGGGGACCTCTTTCAATTCTACAATGAGCAGTTCTTC	CASSPNSFGDLFQFYNEQFF
few	TRBJ2-3	-	TRBV11-3	TGTGCCAGCCAGACGGGTTTTAGCACAGATACGCAGTATTTT	CASQTGFSTDTQYF
-	TRBJ1-2	TRBD1	TRBV7-3	TGTGCCAGCAGCTTAGGACAGGGCTATGGCTACACCTTC	CASSLGQGYGYTF
-	TRBJ2-1	-	TRBV11-2	TGTGCCAGCAGCGATGTACCAGGCAATGAGCAGTTCTTC	CASSDVPGNEQFF
-	TRBJ1-1	-	TRBV5-1	TGCGCCAGCAGCTTGGCAGGGCGAGCTTTCTTT	CASSLAGRAFF
-	TRBJ2-7	TRBD1	TRBV7-2	TGTGCCAGCAGCTTCGGGGACAGTACCATCTACGAGCAGTACTTC	CASSFGDSTIYEQYF
-	TRBJ1-6	-	TRBV3-1/TRBV3-2	TGTGCCAGCAGCAGGCCTGGTCATAATTCACCCCTCCACTTT	CASSRPGHNSPLHF
-	TRBJ1-2	-	TRBV29-1	TGCAGCGACCGGACAGCTCAGGGCTACACCTTC	CSDRTAQGYTF
-	TRBJ1-5	-	TRBV4-1	TGCGCCAGCAGCCAAGATTGGAGGGTCGACCAGCCCCAGCATTTT	CASSQDWRVDQPQHF
-	TRBJ2-3	-	TRBV10-3	TGTGCCATCAGTGATGGGAGGACGGAGAGCACAGATACGCAGTATTTT	CAISDGRTESTDTQYF
-	TRBJ2-7	TRBD1	TRBV5-6	TGTGCCAGCAGCTTGCGGCGACAGGGGGCCTTTCAGTACTTC	CASSLRRQGAFQYF
-	TRBJ1-5	-	TRBV18	TGTGCCAGCTCACAAAGTTGGGGGGCAGAGCAGCCCCAGCATTTT	CASSQSWGAEQPQHF
-	TRBJ1-1	-	TRBV6-2/TRBV6-3	TGTGCCAGCAGCCCCGGAGTGGTGGTCGGGAACACTGAAGCTTTCTTT	CASSPGVVVGNTEAFF
once	TRBJ1-2	TRBD1	TRBV6-4	TGTGCCAGCAGACAGGGACAGTACTATGGCTACACCTTC	CASRQGQYYGYTF